The 3 T cell receptor beta chains below come from one sample, sequenced in a study of T cell repertoires and HLA-DP antigens. Sequenced by immunoSEQ multiplex PCR; TCRdb stores in-frame clones only, minus some. Of about 73,000 clones in the sample, 80% were seen once. For these TCRs, the target antigens are not known. Sequencing input: CD4+ T cells from PBMCs. The receptors derive from a man in his 60s in good health and CMV-seronegative.

The CDR3 DNA reads TGCGCCAGCAGGATCGCATATGAGCAGTTCTTC. This codes for CASRIAYEQFF. The chain links TRBV10-2 to TRBJ2-1, with D hard to call. The V end lost 6 bases, the J end lost 8 bases, and 8 bases lay between the germline ends. Germline CDR1 and CDR2: WSHSY and SAAADI. The CDR3 runs to 11 residues.

V and J are TRBV7-8 and TRBJ1-2, with unresolved D. Trimming removed 2 bases at V and 3 bases at J, with 7 bases between. CDR1 and CDR2 from the germline V gene are SGHVS and FQNEAQ. This CDR3 has 13 amino acids. The DNA of the CDR3 is TGTGCCAGCAGCTTATGGAAGGACTATGGCTACACCTTC. Its protein product is CASSLWKDYGYTF.

The V call is TRBV6-6, the J call TRBJ2-1; D not resolved. With 3 bases removed from V and 2 bases from J, the gap between germline ends came to 8 bases. The CDR3 sequence is 14 residues long. In germline, CDR1 is MNHNY, CDR2 SVGAGI (reference sequence). The CDR3 protein is CASSYDGTYNEQFF. CDR3 DNA sequence: TGTGCCAGCAGTTATGACGGAACCTACAATGAGCAGTTCTTC.